These 24 T cell receptor beta chains were all obtained from the same sample, sequenced in a study of T cells in Graves' hyperthyroidism and ophthalmopathy (dated by TCRdb to between 2019 and 2020). Libraries were built with multiplex PCR. The instrument given in TCRdb is Illumina HiSeq 2000. TCR beta CDR3 regions were amplified from RNA transcripts. For the first round of RT-PCR on the TCR CDR3, the HTBI primer set was used together with the Qiagen OneStep RT-PCR kit. The raw public data were reprocessed by TCRdb itself: fastp quality trimming at Q25, MiXCR clonotype calling, in-frame beta chains only. Duplicate CDR3 protein sequences are folded into a single record with the most common DNA and genes. The sample has roughly 360,000 distinct CDR3 sequences on record, 13% of them singletons. Jointly, the top ten make up under 25% of the sample. The specimen was blood. The receptor source for this set is a man aged 25 to 40 with Graves' hyperthyroidism that later progressed to Graves' ophthalmopathy.

This clonotype was seen at least ten times. This chain uses TRBV27 with TRBJ1-5; D remains unclear. Germline V gives CDR1 MNHEY, CDR2 SMNVEV (reference sequence). The CDR3 loop spans 8 amino acids. CDR3 region: CALKPQHF. CDR3 DNA: TGTGCTTTAAAGCCCCAGCATTTT.

Written as DNA, the CDR3 is TGTGCCAGCAGGGCCCCCAACACCGGGGAGCTGTTTTTT. The encoded protein is CASRAPNTGELFF. The rearrangement joins TRBV28 to TRBJ2-2; D is ambiguous. Germline CDR1 MDHEN, CDR2 SYDVKM. The CDR3 runs to 13 residues. V lost 6 bases and J 2 bases, leaving 7 bases between the germline ends. The full variable domain, rest sourced from reference TRBV28 and TRBJ2-2, is DVKVTQSSRYLVKRTGEKVFLECVQDMDHENMFWYRQDPGLGLRLIYFSYDVKMKEKGDIPEGYSVSREKKERFSLILESASTNQTSMYLCASRAPNTGELFFGEGSRLTVL.

In this sample, this clonotype turned up many times. The chain is built from TRBV7-9 and TRBJ1-1; no clear D. Looked up from germline, CDR1 is SEHNR and CDR2 is FQNEAQ (reference sequence). The CDR3 is 15 amino acids. V lost 1 base, J lost 3 bases, and 12 bases lay in between. The CDR3 sequence is CASSLGLGRDTEAFF. The CDR3 region has the DNA TGTGCCAGCAGCTTAGGGCTGGGCCGGGACACTGAAGCTTTCTTT. Looking up the rest from reference TRBV7-9 and TRBJ1-1 gives the full variable domain: DTGVSQNPRHKITKRGQNVTFRCDPISEHNRLYWYRQTLGQGPEFLTYFQNEAQLEKSRLLSDRFSAERPKGSFSTLEIQRTEQGDSAMYLCASSLGLGRDTEAFFGQGTRLTVV.

The chain employs TRBV6-1 and TRBJ2-2, with 10 bases matching TRBD1. V lost 6 bases and J lost 6; bases outside the gene matches: 7. Per germline, CDR1 MNHNS and CDR2 SASEGT. The CDR3 contains 15 residues. The CDR3 DNA follows: TGTGCCAGCAGAGTAGGGACAGGGGCGGCCGGGGAGCTGTTTTTT. It encodes CASRVGTGAAGELFF.

This clonotype was counted many times. The chain combines TRBV28 with TRBJ2-3, with 8 bases fitting TRBD2. The CDR3 consists of 16 residues. V shed 1 base and J 0 bases; nucleotides not matched to a gene: 3. Germline V gene data show CDR1 as MDHEN and CDR2 as SYDVKM. The CDR3 nucleotides are TGTGCCAGCAGTTTATTTGGCGGGGGGAGCACAGATACGCAGTATTTT. It codes for CASSLFGGGSTDTQYF.

This clonotype came up many times. This chain links TRBV6-1 with TRBJ1-4; the D is unclear. V shed 6 bases and J shed 10 bases, with 12 bases lying between them. Germline CDR1 MNHNS, CDR2 SASEGT. CDR3 size: 12 residues. DNA of the CDR3: TGTGCCAGCAGCGATTCTTCAGGAAAACTGTTTTTT. Protein sequence: CASSDSSGKLFF.

This clonotype was picked up many times. This rearrangement joins TRBV11-3 to TRBJ2-5, with TRBD1 matching 7 bases. The CDR3 is made up of 14 amino acids. CDR1 and CDR2 from the germline V gene are SGHNT and YENEEA. V lost 4 bases and J lost 1; bases outside the gene matches: 3. The CDR3 reads CASSYGTVQETQYF. In nucleotides, the CDR3 is TGTGCCAGCAGCTATGGGACAGTCCAAGAGACCCAGTACTTC. Based on the CDR3 plus reference TRBV11-3 and TRBJ2-5, the full variable domain is EAGVVQSPRYKIIEKKQPVAFWCNPISGHNTLYWYLQNLGQGPELLIRYENEEAVDDSQLPKDRFSAERLKGVDSTLKIQPAELGDSAVYLCASSYGTVQETQYFGPGTRLLVL.

The table lists this clonotype with a few counts. The chain is built from TRBV18 and TRBJ1-4; a weak D match, TRBD1 (5 bases). From germline, CDR1 is KGHSH and CDR2 LQKENI. The ends were cut back, 5 bases at V and 1 base at J, with 20 bases in the middle. The CDR3 is made up of 18 amino acids. The CDR3 spells CASSLPGLTSGTNEKLFF. In DNA form, the CDR3 reads TGTGCCAGCTCATTACCGGGACTAACCTCTGGAACTAATGAAAAACTGTTTTTT.

The table lists this clonotype with many counts. CDR3 region: CASSPGGYEQYF. The CDR3 DNA reads as TGTGCCAGCAGCCCAGGGGGCTACGAGCAGTACTTC. V and J are TRBV6-1 and TRBJ2-7; 7 bases are a match to TRBD1. Looked up from germline, CDR1 is MNHNS and CDR2 is SASEGT. J lost 3 bases, V lost 6 bases, and 2 bases had no gene match. The CDR3 totals 12 residues.

This clonotype has ten or more counts. The rearrangement joins TRBV12-3 or TRBV12-4 to TRBJ2-7, with D perhaps matching TRBD1 or TRBD2 (5 bases each). This CDR3 spans 14 amino acids. The germline V and J ends were trimmed by 4 bases and 6 bases, with 16 bases remaining between them. CDR3 sequence: CASSSGTARSEQYF. In DNA, the CDR3 is TGTGCCAGCAGTTCGGGGACGGCGAGGTCCGAGCAGTACTTC.

The rearrangement joins TRBV12-3 or TRBV12-4 to TRBJ2-7; D could derive from TRBD1 or TRBD2 (7 bases each). V was shortened by 10 bases and J by 3 bases, with 16 bases between the two germline ends. The CDR3 is made up of 13 amino acids. The CDR3 nucleotides read TGTGCCATTGGGAGGGGGCTCCTCTACGAGCAGTACTTC. Translated: CAIGRGLLYEQYF.

In this sample, this clonotype turned up a few times. The rearrangement links TRBV4-1 to TRBJ2-7, with D unclear. Germline V gives CDR1 MGHRA, CDR2 YSYEKL. The V end was cut by 0 bases, the J end by 1 base, with 13 bases between. CDR3 length equals 16 residues. The CDR3, as DNA: TGCGCCAGCAGCCAAGAGGATCATACTTCATCCTACGAGCAGTACTTC. As protein: CASSQEDHTSSYEQYF.

This clonotype was seen ten or more times. The gene calls are TRBV2 and TRBJ1-5; 9 nucleotides agree with TRBD1. Losses at the gene ends were 8 bases for V and 2 bases for J; bases not matched to a gene: 7. The CDR3 covers 15 residues. Germline CDR1 reads SNHLY; CDR2 reads FYNNEI. The CDR3: CASRPGQGGNQPQHF. CDR3 bases: TGTGCCAGCCGACCGGGACAGGGTGGCAATCAGCCCCAGCATTTT.

This clonotype was detected a few times. The conserved phenylalanine or tryptophan is not found at the CDR3 terminus, so this likely reflects a read error. The chain uses TRBV6-9 and TRBJ2-2; 7 bases agree with TRBD1. The CDR3 sequence is 15 residues long. CDR1 and CDR2 (germline): MNHGY, SVAAGI. V dropped 1 base and J dropped 4; count of bases not matched to a gene: 3. The chain's CDR3 is CASSYYRGGTGELFI. The CDR3 nucleotides read TGTGCCAGCAGTTATTACAGGGGTGGCACCGGGGAGCTGTTTATT.

The chain has TRBV4-1 and TRBJ2-3; a weak D match, TRBD1 (5 bases). This CDR3 has 16 residues. Germline CDR1 reads MGHRA; CDR2 reads YSYEKL. V was trimmed by 2 bases and J by 2 bases, leaving 14 bases between them. CDR3 DNA sequence: TGCGCCAGCAGCCAAAGGGGTCGGCCGATCACAGATACGCAGTATTTT. Translated, it gives CASSQRGRPITDTQYF.

This clonotype was observed many times. The chain joins TRBV2 to TRBJ1-2; tentatively, D is TRBD1 (5 bases). Trimming removed 5 bases from V and 3 bases from J, with 13 bases in between. Germline values: CDR1 SNHLY, CDR2 FYNNEI. CDR3 length: 14 amino acids. The CDR3 sequence: CASSHGRDYYGYTF. The CDR3 DNA is TGTGCCAGCAGTCACGGACGGGACTACTATGGCTACACCTTC.

The rearrangement joins TRBV30 to TRBJ2-5; D is ambiguous. This CDR3 has 13 residues. Germline lookup yields CDR1 GTSNPN and CDR2 SVGIG (reference sequence). Trimming took off 3 bases at V and 5 bases at J, with 13 bases between the two ends. In DNA, the CDR3 is TGTGCCTGGAGCGCCCGGGTGGGGGAGACCCAGTACTTC. This sequence encodes CAWSARVGETQYF.

This clonotype was recorded a few times. This chain uses TRBV5-1 with TRBJ2-5, with 10 nucleotides matching TRBD2. The J segment lost 1 base and the V segment lost 0 bases, leaving 3 bases of the junction unmatched. Germline values: CDR1 SGHRS, CDR2 YFSETQ. The CDR3 extends over 16 amino acids. CDR3 region: CASSLASGGLQETQYF. CDR3 DNA: TGCGCCAGCAGCTTGGCTAGCGGGGGCCTCCAAGAGACCCAGTACTTC.

This clonotype was detected a few times. V gene TRBV5-5 combines with J gene TRBJ1-2; no reliable D call. V dropped 4 bases and J dropped 0 bases, with 10 bases sitting between them. The CDR3 runs to 14 residues. Germline V lookup: CDR1 SGHKS, CDR2 YYEKEE (reference sequence). CDR3 in amino acids: CASSLITTNYGYTF. CDR3 nucleotides: TGTGCCAGCAGCCTTATAACGACTAACTATGGCTACACCTTC.

This clonotype was observed a few times. This chain links TRBV6-1 with TRBJ1-1; a possible D gene is TRBD1 (6 bases). Trimming pared 7 bases from V and 1 base from J, leaving 16 bases between. The CDR3 contains 15 residues. Germline CDR1 is MNHNS and CDR2 is SASEGT. CDR3 sequence (DNA): TGTGCCAGCACATTGTACAGGGATCCGAACACTGAAGCTTTCTTT. It codes for CASTLYRDPNTEAFF.

This clonotype was seen at least ten times. Here the CDR3 DNA reads TGCAGCGTTGAAGTACCCTACACTGAAGCTTTCTTT. This codes for CSVEVPYTEAFF. The rearrangement uses TRBV29-1 and TRBJ1-1; no clear D. This CDR3 has 12 residues. V was clipped by 1 base and J by 3 bases, with 6 bases between them. CDR1 is SQVTM, CDR2 ANQGSEA, per germline.

This clonotype was recorded at least ten times. The rearrangement joins TRBV7-9 to TRBJ1-4; D is undetermined. Germline loops: CDR1 SEHNR, CDR2 FQNEAQ (reference sequence). Trimming removed 4 bases from V and 7 bases from J, with 13 bases in between. The length of the CDR3 is 14 residues. DNA of the CDR3: TGTGCCAGCAGCTCTCGAGCCGGCGGTGAAAAACTGTTTTTT. It encodes CASSSRAGGEKLFF.

The chain carries TRBV7-9 and TRBJ2-7; 10 bases are shared with TRBD1. CDR3 length: 18 amino acids. Trimming cost V 1 base and J 5 bases; bases outside gene matches: 14. The V gene's germline CDR1 is SEHNR and CDR2 FQNEAQ (reference sequence). The CDR3 DNA follows: TGTGCCAGCAGCTTAGGGGGGACAGGGGTAGGGTCGAGGAACGAGCAGTACTTC. Residues: CASSLGGTGVGSRNEQYF.

This clonotype came up many times. The gene calls are TRBV5-5 and TRBJ1-2; 7 bases are shared with TRBD1. The CDR3 is made up of 16 amino acids. The V gene's germline CDR1 is SGHKS and CDR2 YYEKEE (reference sequence). Trimming at V came to 0 bases and at J to 3 bases, leaving 8 bases not matched to a gene. DNA of the CDR3: TGTGCCAGCAGCTTGGCCGTTCCGGGACAGCACTATGGCTACACCTTC. Its translation is CASSLAVPGQHYGYTF.